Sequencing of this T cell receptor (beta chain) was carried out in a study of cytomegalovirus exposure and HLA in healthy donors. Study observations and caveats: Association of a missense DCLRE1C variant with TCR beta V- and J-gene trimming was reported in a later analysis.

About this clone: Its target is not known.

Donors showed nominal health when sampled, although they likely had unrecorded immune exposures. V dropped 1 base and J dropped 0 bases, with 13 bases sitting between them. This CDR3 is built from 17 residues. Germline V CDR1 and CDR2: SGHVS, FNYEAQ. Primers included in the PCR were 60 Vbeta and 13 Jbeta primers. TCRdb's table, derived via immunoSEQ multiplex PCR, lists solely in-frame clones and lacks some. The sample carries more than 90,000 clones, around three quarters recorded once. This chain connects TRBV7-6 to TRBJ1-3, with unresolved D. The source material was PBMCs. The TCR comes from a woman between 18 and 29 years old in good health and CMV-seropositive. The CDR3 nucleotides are TGTGCCAGCAGCTTAGAGGTGCAGGTCTACTCTGGAAACACCATATATTTT. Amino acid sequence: CASSLEVQVYSGNTIYF.